This T cell receptor (beta chain) was sequenced during a study of blood T cell repertoires in COVID-19. Study information: Samples came from the United States, Italy and Spain, spanning acute and convalescent COVID-19. PBMCs, B-cell-depleted T cells, or T cells provided the cDNA or gDNA that made up the material.

In the original analysis: Counts of nucleated cells, estimated from reference gene primer amplification, were obtained. Clones were read by immunoSEQ multiplex PCR, and TCRdb kept only the in-frame ones, dropping some. The V and J calls and clone size were taken over from that table, and D and trimming were inferred from the DNA. Of approximately 150,000 clones in the sample, around 90% were seen once. Germline V gives CDR1 SGHRS, CDR2 YFSETQ. CDR3 length: 14 amino acids. V lost 0 bases and J 7 bases, leaving 10 bases between the germline ends. What was sequenced was peripheral blood. The TCR sequence derives from a human donor in a cohort sampled during active COVID-19. The rearrangement links TRBV5-1 to TRBJ2-2; weak D call: TRBD1 (5 bases). The CDR3 sequence is CASSLGIDSGELFF. DNA for the CDR3: TGCGCCAGCAGCTTGGGTATAGACAGCGGGGAGCTGTTTTTT.